This paragraph covers one T cell receptor (beta chain) sequence. Its antigen remains unidentified. Germline CDR1 reads SGHDT; CDR2 reads YYEEEE. Germline trimming cut 4 bases from V and 0 bases from J; bases unmatched to any gene: 3. This CDR3 is built from 14 residues. These data are taken from a study of response to subunit inactivated influenza vaccine. Study results and caveats: Authors suggested each seasonal influenza vaccination recruits few new T cells.

TCRdb passed the RT-PCR reads through MiXCR, listing each CDR3 protein once. The sample contains around 790,000 distinct CDR3 sequences, 21% of which appear only once. Source: PBMCs from blood, taken about 5 days after vaccination. The sequence was obtained from a man between 45 and 60 years old who received an inactivated influenza vaccine. V and J are TRBV5-6 and TRBJ2-5, with 7 bases that match TRBD1. The CDR3 loop is CASSIDRDQETQYF. The CDR3 coding sequence is TGTGCCAGCAGCATAGACAGGGACCAAGAGACCCAGTACTTC.